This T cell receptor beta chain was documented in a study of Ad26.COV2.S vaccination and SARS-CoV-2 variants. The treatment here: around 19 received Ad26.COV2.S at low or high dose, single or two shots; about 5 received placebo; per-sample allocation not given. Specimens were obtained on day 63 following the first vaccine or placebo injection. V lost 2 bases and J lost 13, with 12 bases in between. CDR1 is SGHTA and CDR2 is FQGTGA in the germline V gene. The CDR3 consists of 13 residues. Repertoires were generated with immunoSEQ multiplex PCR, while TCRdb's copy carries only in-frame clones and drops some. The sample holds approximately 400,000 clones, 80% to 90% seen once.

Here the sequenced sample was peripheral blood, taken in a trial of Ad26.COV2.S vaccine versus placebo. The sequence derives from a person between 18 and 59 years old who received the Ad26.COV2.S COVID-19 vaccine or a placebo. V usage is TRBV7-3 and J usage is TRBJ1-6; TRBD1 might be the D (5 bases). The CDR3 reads CASSLFQGSPLHF. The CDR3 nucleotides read TGTGCCAGCAGCTTATTTCAGGGCTCCCCCCTCCACTTT. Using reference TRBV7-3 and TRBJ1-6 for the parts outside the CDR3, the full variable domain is GAGVSQTPSNKVTEKGKYVELRCDPISGHTALYWYRQSLGQGPEFLIYFQGTGAADDSGLPNDRFFAVRPEGSVSTLKIQRTERGDSAVYLCASSLFQGSPLHFGNGTRLTVT.